These 12 T cell receptor beta chains originate from one sample sequenced in a study of early T cells in non-severe SARS-CoV-2 infection. TCRdb redid the calling of the 5' RACE reads with MiXCR, one entry per CDR3 protein. The sample carries tens of thousands of distinct CDR3 sequences, around 4.5% recorded once. Sequenced sample: whole blood. Receptors were obtained from an adult who was a healthcare worker with PCR-confirmed SARS-CoV-2 infection or an uninfected control (not recorded which).

This clonotype was seen at least ten times. This sequence joins TRBV2 and TRBJ2-5; TRBD1 matches 7 bases. In germline, CDR1 is SNHLY, CDR2 FYNNEI. V shed 10 bases, J shed 2 bases, and the junction held 7 bases outside the gene matches. This CDR3 comprises 13 residues. The CDR3 DNA follows: TGTGCCATGCAGACAGGGCTACAAGAGACCCAGTACTTC. As protein: CAMQTGLQETQYF.

This clonotype was found many times. The chain couples TRBV5-1 to TRBJ1-1; unclear D gene. Germline V gene lookup returns CDR1 SGHRS and CDR2 YFSETQ. V lost 0 bases and J lost 0, with 3 bases in between. This CDR3 region has 13 residues. CDR3 region: CASSLELNTEAFF. CDR3 coding DNA: TGCGCCAGCAGCTTGGAATTGAACACTGAAGCTTTCTTT.

This clonotype was detected many times. The chain uses TRBV7-3 and TRBJ2-2; tentative D call: TRBD2 (5 bases). V dropped 0 bases and J dropped 5 bases, with 10 bases sitting between them. The CDR3 extends over 15 amino acids. Looked up from germline, CDR1 is SGHTA and CDR2 is FQGTGA. CDR3 in amino acids: CASSLTAGGTGELFF. The CDR3 nucleotides read TGTGCCAGCAGCTTAACGGCTGGAGGTACCGGGGAGCTGTTTTTT.

The sample holds many counts of this clonotype. The chain joins TRBV27 to TRBJ1-2; D perhaps matches TRBD1 (5 bases). The V end was cut by 2 bases, the J end by 6 bases, with 7 bases between. The CDR3 totals 12 residues. The germline V gene encodes CDR1 MNHEY and CDR2 SMNVEV (reference sequence). The CDR3 region has the DNA TGTGCCAGCAGTTTAGGGGGAAATGGCTACACCTTC. Protein sequence: CASSLGGNGYTF.

This clonotype was observed many times. This chain joins TRBV4-1 and TRBJ1-6, with D unclear. CDR3 length: 15 residues. Germline V lookup: CDR1 MGHRA, CDR2 YSYEKL. Trimming shortened V by 0 bases and J by 4 bases, and 7 bases separated the two germline ends. The CDR3 DNA reads as TGCGCCAGCAGCCAAGACGCGGTTTATAATTCACCCCTCCACTTT. It yields the protein CASSQDAVYNSPLHF.

This clonotype appeared a few times. This chain connects TRBV7-9 to TRBJ2-5, with D perhaps TRBD1 (6 bases). This CDR3 is 14 amino acids long. V was pared by 1 base and J by 7 bases, with 13 bases between. Per the germline V gene, CDR1 is SEHNR and CDR2 is FQNEAQ (reference sequence). The CDR3 reads CASSLGDTRRTQYF. The CDR3 DNA follows: TGTGCCAGCAGCTTAGGGGACACCCGGAGGACCCAGTACTTC. Looking up the rest from reference TRBV7-9 and TRBJ2-5 gives the full variable domain: DTGVSQNPRHKITKRGQNVTFRCDPISEHNRLYWYRQTLGQGPEFLTYFQNEAQLEKSRLLSDRFSAERPKGSFSTLEIQRTEQGDSAMYLCASSLGDTRRTQYFGPGTRLLVL.

This clonotype has a count of ten or more. The chain couples TRBV12-3 or TRBV12-4 to TRBJ2-7; D remains ambiguous. The CDR3 runs to 13 residues. V was pared by 3 bases and J by 3 bases, with 9 bases between. This chain's CDR3 is CASSFRADYEQYF. As DNA, the CDR3 is TGTGCCAGCAGTTTTCGGGCGGACTACGAGCAGTACTTC.

Ten or more counts support this clonotype. The chain has TRBV7-9 and TRBJ1-5; 9 bases line up with TRBD1. The germline gives CDR1 SEHNR, CDR2 FQNEAQ (reference sequence). With 3 bases clipped from V and 7 bases from J, the junction kept 7 bases outside the gene matches. This CDR3 is 15 amino acids long. The chain's CDR3 is CASSFGQGTLQPQHF. CDR3 bases: TGTGCCAGCAGCTTCGGACAGGGGACTCTCCAGCCCCAGCATTTT.

This clonotype was counted between two and nine times. V is TRBV5-1 and J is TRBJ2-7; D unclear. CDR1 and CDR2 (germline): SGHRS, YFSETQ. The CDR3 is 12 amino acids. V was shortened by 2 bases and J by 4 bases, with 7 bases between the two germline ends. CDR3 sequence (DNA): TGCGCCAGCAGCTTTAACTCTTACGAGCAGTACTTC. Its protein is CASSFNSYEQYF. The full variable domain, with the rest looked up from reference TRBV5-1 and TRBJ2-7, is KAGVTQTPRYLIKTRGQQVTLSCSPISGHRSVSWYQQTPGQGLQFLFEYFSETQRNKGNFPGRFSGRQFSNSRSEMNVSTLELGDSALYLCASSFNSYEQYFGPGTRLTVT.

This clonotype showed up many times. The chain recombines TRBV28 with TRBJ1-2; D possibly corresponds to TRBD1 (6 bases). The CDR3 runs 12 residues. CDR1 and CDR2 (germline): MDHEN, SYDVKM. Deletions cut 11 bases from V and 7 bases from J, with 17 bases between. CDR3 region: CAASGGFGGYTF. DNA of the CDR3: TGTGCCGCGTCGGGGGGCTTTGGTGGCTACACCTTC.

This clonotype was seen at least ten times. The V and J genes are TRBV9 and TRBJ2-3; D uncertain. Trimming removed 0 bases at V and 2 bases at J, with 10 bases between. CDR1 SGDLS and CDR2 YYNGEE come from the germline V gene. The CDR3 has 15 amino acids. CDR3: CASSVGAVPTDTQYF. CDR3 DNA sequence: TGTGCCAGCAGCGTAGGCGCAGTCCCCACAGATACGCAGTATTTT.

This clonotype rates as medium-sized. This sequence joins TRBV12-3 or TRBV12-4 and TRBJ1-5, with D maybe TRBD1 (5 bases). Trimming stripped 1 base from V and 0 bases from J, with 10 bases between. There are 16 residues in the CDR3. The CDR3, as DNA: TGTGCCAGCAGTTTAGGCGGGACGGCTAGCAATCAGCCCCAGCATTTT. This gives the protein CASSLGGTASNQPQHF.